Listed below are T cell receptor beta chains from one sample, sequenced in a study of human T cells and chemical hapten exposure. One entry per CDR3 protein results from TCRdb running MiXCR on the RACE reads. The sample records under 400,000 distinct CDR3 sequences, roughly 5% being singletons. Here the sequenced sample was whole blood, taken in connection with sensitization to the hapten diphenylcyclopropenone (DPC). All receptors come from a woman in her forties or fifties with alopecia areata. Some clones in this sample may be carry-over from other donors' samples. Each CDR3 is given with its conserved first and last residue. The order of the fields is CDR3 DNA, CDR3 protein, J gene, D gene, V gene, clone size. A D gene is named only where the DNA matches it firmly. Rows give clone size only sometimes, using once, few, many, or a class for an expanded clone.

CDR3nt: TGTGCCAGCAGTTACTTGGACAGGCCCACTGAAGCCTTCTTT; CDR3aa: CASSYLDRPTEAFF; j_gene: TRBJ1-1; d_gene: TRBD1; v_gene: TRBV6-2/TRBV6-3; abundance: -
CDR3nt: TGTGCCAGCAGATCCGGACAGTTCAGCAATCAGCCCCAGCATTTT; CDR3aa: CASRSGQFSNQPQHF; j_gene: TRBJ1-5; d_gene: -; v_gene: TRBV6-2/TRBV6-3; abundance: many
CDR3nt: TGCAGCGTTGAAGATCTTGGGACTAGCGGGAGGTATACGCAGTATTTT; CDR3aa: CSVEDLGTSGRYTQYF; j_gene: TRBJ2-3; d_gene: TRBD2; v_gene: TRBV29-1; abundance: -
CDR3nt: TGCGCCAGCAGCCAAGATGAGGGAGCTTATGGCTACACCTTC; CDR3aa: CASSQDEGAYGYTF; j_gene: TRBJ1-2; d_gene: -; v_gene: TRBV4-1; abundance: many
CDR3nt: TGCAGCGTTGTATTGGCTAGCGGGGGAAAGACCCAGTACTTC; CDR3aa: CSVVLASGGKTQYF; j_gene: TRBJ2-5; d_gene: TRBD2; v_gene: TRBV29-1; abundance: many
CDR3nt: TGTGCCAGCTCACCGTACGGACCAAGCTCCTACAATGAGCAGTTCTTC; CDR3aa: CASSPYGPSSYNEQFF; j_gene: TRBJ2-1; d_gene: -; v_gene: TRBV18; abundance: few
CDR3nt: TGCGCCAGCAGCTTATGGCGGGGGGGCGACGATGAGCAGTTCTTC; CDR3aa: CASSLWRGGDDEQFF; j_gene: TRBJ2-1; d_gene: TRBD2; v_gene: TRBV5-1; abundance: many
CDR3nt: TGTGCCAGCAGCTTAGAACAACGCGATGAGCAGTTCTTC; CDR3aa: CASSLEQRDEQFF; j_gene: TRBJ2-1; d_gene: -; v_gene: TRBV7-9; abundance: many
CDR3nt: TGTGCCAGCAGTTCCACGGTCACCGGGACAGGGGGCAGTGGCTACACCTTC; CDR3aa: CASSSTVTGTGGSGYTF; j_gene: TRBJ1-2; d_gene: TRBD1; v_gene: TRBV6-2/TRBV6-3; abundance: -
CDR3nt: TGTGCCAGCAGTTTGGATTGGGGGAGTTTAACTGAAGCTTTCTTT; CDR3aa: CASSLDWGSLTEAFF; j_gene: TRBJ1-1; d_gene: -; v_gene: TRBV27; abundance: many
CDR3nt: TGTGCCACCGAGACCACCGGGACGACTTACGAGCAGTACTTC; CDR3aa: CATETTGTTYEQYF; j_gene: TRBJ2-7; d_gene: -; v_gene: TRBV13; abundance: many
CDR3nt: TGTGCCAGCAGCCGTAGCGGGAGGGCCCCAGATACGCAGTATTTT; CDR3aa: CASSRSGRAPDTQYF; j_gene: TRBJ2-3; d_gene: TRBD2; v_gene: TRBV11-3; abundance: few
CDR3nt: TGTGCCAGCAGTTATTTTCCCGATCTAGCCAAAAACATTCAGTACTTC; CDR3aa: CASSYFPDLAKNIQYF; j_gene: TRBJ2-4; d_gene: -; v_gene: TRBV6-9; abundance: -
CDR3nt: TGTGCCAGCAGTTACGCGACTAGCGGCCACTACGAGCAGTACTTC; CDR3aa: CASSYATSGHYEQYF; j_gene: TRBJ2-7; d_gene: TRBD2; v_gene: TRBV6-5; abundance: many
CDR3nt: TGCAGCGTTGCCCTTGGGACAGGGTCCGCCGGGGAGCTGTTTTTT; CDR3aa: CSVALGTGSAGELFF; j_gene: TRBJ2-2; d_gene: TRBD1; v_gene: TRBV29-1; abundance: many
CDR3nt: TGCGCCAGCAGCTTGGCCCCGGGTCGGACAGGAGAAGCTTTCTTT; CDR3aa: CASSLAPGRTGEAFF; j_gene: TRBJ1-1; d_gene: TRBD1; v_gene: TRBV5-1; abundance: many
CDR3nt: TGTGCTAGTGGTTTGGACGGGGAGAGTGGACCCCAGCATTTT; CDR3aa: CASGLDGESGPQHF; j_gene: TRBJ1-5; d_gene: -; v_gene: TRBV12-5; abundance: few
CDR3nt: TGCAGTGCTAGAGGAGCACCGGGACGCTCGGCAAACGAGCAGTACTTC; CDR3aa: CSARGAPGRSANEQYF; j_gene: TRBJ2-7; d_gene: -; v_gene: TRBV20-1; abundance: -
CDR3nt: TGTGCCAGCAGCGTAGTGGGACATGTGCGCAATGAGCAGTTCTTC; CDR3aa: CASSVVGHVRNEQFF; j_gene: TRBJ2-1; d_gene: -; v_gene: TRBV9; abundance: many
CDR3nt: TGTGCCAGCAGTTTCTCCGGGACCCAACTTAACGAGCAGTACTTC; CDR3aa: CASSFSGTQLNEQYF; j_gene: TRBJ2-7; d_gene: -; v_gene: TRBV6-5; abundance: -
CDR3nt: TGTGCCAGCACCCATGGGGGGGGGTCCTCCTACGAGCAGTACTTC; CDR3aa: CASTHGGGSSYEQYF; j_gene: TRBJ2-7; d_gene: TRBD2; v_gene: TRBV5-4; abundance: many
CDR3nt: TGTGCCAGCAGCGGTGTAGGTGACGACGGAAACACCATATATTTT; CDR3aa: CASSGVGDDGNTIYF; j_gene: TRBJ1-3; d_gene: -; v_gene: TRBV12-3/TRBV12-4; abundance: many
CDR3nt: TGCGCCAGCAGCTTGGTACAACTAGCGGGAGGACGGGATACGCAGTATTTT; CDR3aa: CASSLVQLAGGRDTQYF; j_gene: TRBJ2-3; d_gene: TRBD2; v_gene: TRBV5-1; abundance: many
CDR3nt: TGTGCCAGCAAGGGGGACGGCAATCAGCCCCAGCATTTT; CDR3aa: CASKGDGNQPQHF; j_gene: TRBJ1-5; d_gene: -; v_gene: TRBV6-2/TRBV6-3; abundance: many
CDR3nt: TGTGCCAGCAGCATCTTAGCGGGAGGGGTAGAGACCCAGTACTTC; CDR3aa: CASSILAGGVETQYF; j_gene: TRBJ2-5; d_gene: TRBD2; v_gene: TRBV28; abundance: many
CDR3nt: TGCGCCAGCAGCTTGGTTGGGGCTTTGAACACTGAAGCTTTCTTT; CDR3aa: CASSLVGALNTEAFF; j_gene: TRBJ1-1; d_gene: -; v_gene: TRBV5-1; abundance: many
CDR3nt: TGTGCCAGCAGTTTAACCTACGCCTACGAGCAGTACTTC; CDR3aa: CASSLTYAYEQYF; j_gene: TRBJ2-7; d_gene: -; v_gene: TRBV12-3/TRBV12-4; abundance: few
CDR3nt: TGTGCTAGTGGTAACTTCGGGACAGCCACTAACTATGGCTACACCTTC; CDR3aa: CASGNFGTATNYGYTF; j_gene: TRBJ1-2; d_gene: TRBD1; v_gene: TRBV12-5; abundance: -
CDR3nt: TGTGCCAGCACCCCGCAGGTCGGACAGCCCCAGCATTTT; CDR3aa: CASTPQVGQPQHF; j_gene: TRBJ1-5; d_gene: -; v_gene: TRBV6-5; abundance: -
CDR3nt: TGTGCCAGCAGCTCACCGACTAGCGGGAGCTACAATGAGCAGTTCTTC; CDR3aa: CASSSPTSGSYNEQFF; j_gene: TRBJ2-1; d_gene: TRBD2; v_gene: TRBV7-9; abundance: few
CDR3nt: TGCAGTGCTCCCCGGGGCAGTTCCACTGAAGCTTTCTTT; CDR3aa: CSAPRGSSTEAFF; j_gene: TRBJ1-1; d_gene: -; v_gene: TRBV20-1; abundance: -
CDR3nt: TGTGCCAGCAGAAGACGGGACGACTATGGCTACACCTTC; CDR3aa: CASRRRDDYGYTF; j_gene: TRBJ1-2; d_gene: -; v_gene: TRBV7-2; abundance: -
CDR3nt: TGTGCCAGCAGCCTCTCCGGGACAGGGAAAAACATTCAGTACTTC; CDR3aa: CASSLSGTGKNIQYF; j_gene: TRBJ2-4; d_gene: TRBD1; v_gene: TRBV12-3/TRBV12-4; abundance: -
CDR3nt: TGCAGTGCTAGATCTGAAGAATGGGACAATGAGCAGTTCTTC; CDR3aa: CSARSEEWDNEQFF; j_gene: TRBJ2-1; d_gene: -; v_gene: TRBV20-1; abundance: -
CDR3nt: TGTGCCAGCACCGTGACAGCTAACTATGGCTACACCTTC; CDR3aa: CASTVTANYGYTF; j_gene: TRBJ1-2; d_gene: -; v_gene: TRBV12-3/TRBV12-4; abundance: -
CDR3nt: TGTGCCAGCAGCTTAGGGGCCGGGCCAACAGATACGCAGTATTTT; CDR3aa: CASSLGAGPTDTQYF; j_gene: TRBJ2-3; d_gene: -; v_gene: TRBV7-9; abundance: many
CDR3nt: TGTGCCAGCAGTGCCGGTAGCGGGGCTGCCAAAAACATTCAGTACTTC; CDR3aa: CASSAGSGAAKNIQYF; j_gene: TRBJ2-4; d_gene: TRBD2; v_gene: TRBV2; abundance: few
CDR3nt: TGTGCCAGCAGTCCGACAGGGCGACCTGGAAACACCATATATTTT; CDR3aa: CASSPTGRPGNTIYF; j_gene: TRBJ1-3; d_gene: TRBD1; v_gene: TRBV12-3/TRBV12-4; abundance: few
CDR3nt: TGTGCCAGCAGCCTCCCCGGGCCGCAAGAGACCCAGTACTTC; CDR3aa: CASSLPGPQETQYF; j_gene: TRBJ2-5; d_gene: -; v_gene: TRBV25-1; abundance: -
CDR3nt: TGTGCCAGCAGCCCCGGACGGGGTGAGCAGTTCTTC; CDR3aa: CASSPGRGEQFF; j_gene: TRBJ2-1; d_gene: -; v_gene: TRBV9; abundance: many
CDR3nt: TGTGCCAGCAGTTCCCCTACCACTGAAGCTTTCTTT; CDR3aa: CASSSPTTEAFF; j_gene: TRBJ1-1; d_gene: -; v_gene: TRBV28; abundance: many
CDR3nt: TGCAGTGCTAGATCAGGGACCCAAAACATTCAGTACTTC; CDR3aa: CSARSGTQNIQYF; j_gene: TRBJ2-4; d_gene: -; v_gene: TRBV20-1; abundance: few
CDR3nt: TGTGCCAGCAGCCCAGTCTCCGACACGGAGCAGTTCTTC; CDR3aa: CASSPVSDTEQFF; j_gene: TRBJ2-1; d_gene: -; v_gene: TRBV11-3; abundance: few
CDR3nt: TGTGCCAGCAGTCCCACAGCAAATAATTCACCCCTCCACTTT; CDR3aa: CASSPTANNSPLHF; j_gene: TRBJ1-6; d_gene: -; v_gene: TRBV6-6; abundance: many
CDR3nt: TGTGCCAGCAGTTTAGGGAATCCGACAGTTGGCACAGATACGCAGTATTTT; CDR3aa: CASSLGNPTVGTDTQYF; j_gene: TRBJ2-3; d_gene: -; v_gene: TRBV6-5; abundance: many
CDR3nt: TGTGCCAGCAGCGTTCAGGGGGCAGTGAACACAGATACGCAGTATTTT; CDR3aa: CASSVQGAVNTDTQYF; j_gene: TRBJ2-3; d_gene: TRBD1; v_gene: TRBV2; abundance: many
CDR3nt: TGTGCCAGCAGTTACAAGGGGGCAAATTCACCCCTCCACTTT; CDR3aa: CASSYKGANSPLHF; j_gene: TRBJ1-6; d_gene: TRBD1; v_gene: TRBV6-6; abundance: many
CDR3nt: TGCGCCAGCAGCCGTACTACAGGGCAGCAGGAGACCCAGTACTTC; CDR3aa: CASSRTTGQQETQYF; j_gene: TRBJ2-5; d_gene: -; v_gene: TRBV4-1; abundance: many
CDR3nt: TGTGCCAGCAAACGGGAGGGCCGGGACAATGAGCAGTTCTTC; CDR3aa: CASKREGRDNEQFF; j_gene: TRBJ2-1; d_gene: TRBD2; v_gene: TRBV2; abundance: -
CDR3nt: TGTGCCAGCAGCTTATCAAGTTCAAATGAAAAACTGTTTTTT; CDR3aa: CASSLSSSNEKLFF; j_gene: TRBJ1-4; d_gene: -; v_gene: TRBV7-2; abundance: few
CDR3nt: TGTGCCACTCGGGGTTACAGGGGGCGAGGTGCTTTCTTT; CDR3aa: CATRGYRGRGAFF; j_gene: TRBJ1-1; d_gene: TRBD1; v_gene: TRBV14; abundance: many
CDR3nt: TGTGCCAGCAGCGTCTCGACGTTCGGCCCCCTCCACTTT; CDR3aa: CASSVSTFGPLHF; j_gene: TRBJ1-6; d_gene: -; v_gene: TRBV11-2; abundance: many
CDR3nt: TGTGCCAGCAGCTTCCGGGAGGCTGGAAACACCATATATTTT; CDR3aa: CASSFREAGNTIYF; j_gene: TRBJ1-3; d_gene: -; v_gene: TRBV7-2; abundance: many
CDR3nt: TGTGCCAGCAGCGGCGGTTACACAGATACGCAGTATTTT; CDR3aa: CASSGGYTDTQYF; j_gene: TRBJ2-3; d_gene: -; v_gene: TRBV9; abundance: many
CDR3nt: TGTGCCAGCGGGCCTCTAGCGGGAGTCTTATCCCATGAGCAGTTCTTC; CDR3aa: CASGPLAGVLSHEQFF; j_gene: TRBJ2-1; d_gene: TRBD2; v_gene: TRBV27; abundance: few
CDR3nt: TGCGCCAGCAGCTTGGGAGGGCGCAATCAGCCCCAGCATTTT; CDR3aa: CASSLGGRNQPQHF; j_gene: TRBJ1-5; d_gene: -; v_gene: TRBV5-1; abundance: many
CDR3nt: TGTGCCAGCAGCGTAGTCCCGTCCTCAGAGACCCAGTACTTC; CDR3aa: CASSVVPSSETQYF; j_gene: TRBJ2-5; d_gene: -; v_gene: TRBV9; abundance: many
CDR3nt: TGTGCCACCAGAGTCGACAGGGGATTTAGTGAAAAACTGTTTTTT; CDR3aa: CATRVDRGFSEKLFF; j_gene: TRBJ1-4; d_gene: TRBD1; v_gene: TRBV15; abundance: few